This TCR beta chain was sequenced for a study of T cell changes during pregnancy in multiple sclerosis. Germline V gene sequence: CDR1 SEHNR, CDR2 FQNEAQ (reference sequence). The CDR3 is 13 amino acids. Trimming at V came to 5 bases and at J to 8 bases, leaving 8 bases not matched to a gene. This clone was counted a few times. In the same sample, other DNA sequences code for this CDR3. Sequencing used immunoSEQ multiplex PCR; TCRdb keeps in-frame clones, though not all of them. The data show about 67,000 clones, about nine tenths seen once. The chain uses TRBV7-9 and TRBJ1-2; the match to TRBD1 covers 7 bases. This material consisted of peripheral blood, taken in the third trimester of pregnancy. This receptor was identified in a female donor with multiple sclerosis, enrolled in a pregnancy study. In DNA, the CDR3 is TGTGCCAGCAGCCTCGACAGGGTAGGAGGCTACACCTTC. The encoded protein is CASSLDRVGGYTF.